This TCR beta chain was sequenced for a study of OX40 agonist ivuxolimab in advanced cancers. Study in general: Every 2 weeks, patients received ivuxolimab intravenously, dosed at 0.01 to 10 mg/kg. The dose-escalation cohort was approximately 81% male, with a mean age of 60 years, ranging about 20 to 79. Study outcomes and limitations: CD4+ T cells averaged fewer expanded clones than CD8+ T cells.

V gave up 6 bases and J gave up 8 bases; unmatched junction bases: 7. The CDR3 extends over 14 amino acids. Germline assignment: CDR1 SNHLY and CDR2 FYNNEI. A remark on this clone: Antigen specificity is unknown.

Assay: immunoSEQ multiplex PCR; the TCRdb copy retains only in-frame clones and omits some. The data contain about 76,000 clones, about 88% of them singletons. The TCR comes from an adult with an advanced solid tumor such as melanoma, head and neck, liver or kidney cancer. The rearrangement uses TRBV2 and TRBJ1-4, with TRBD1 identical over 9 bases. Sequenced material: CD4+ or CD8+ T cells sorted from blood, taken in a trial of the OX40 agonist ivuxolimab. In nucleotides, the CDR3 is TGTGCCAGCAGCCCCGGGACAGGGAACGAAAAACTGTTTTTT. The encoded protein is CASSPGTGNEKLFF.